These 6 T cell receptor beta chains were sequenced from one sample in a study of tumor-infiltrating lymphocytes in primary liver carcinoma. cDNA specific to TCR beta was made from approximately 0.55 ug of total RNA, with a constant-region primer employed for priming. For TCR beta, libraries were produced by three nested multiplex PCR rounds using slightly modified ARM-PCR. The opening two PCR rounds, about 11 cycles each, paired TRBV1-TRBV30 forward primers with a C-beta reverse primer. Each CDR3 protein gets one entry after TCRdb re-called the multiplex PCR reads with MiXCR. The sample has about 200,000 distinct CDR3 sequences, roughly two thirds seen once. Blood RNA came from unsorted whole blood; germline DNA was also extracted. Sequencing used peripheral blood. The receptor set was obtained from a woman in her fifties or sixties with primary liver carcinoma and hepatitis B virus infection.

On this clonotype itself: This may be a read error, as it is one base from a much larger clone. Because the CDR3 is missing its conserved closing phenylalanine or tryptophan, this is likely a read error. The chain uses TRBV12-3 or TRBV12-4 and TRBJ2-7; TRBD2 agrees at 7 bases. CDR3 length equals 15 residues. The V gene end was trimmed by 5 bases and the J gene end by 2 bases; junction bases not matched to a gene: 9. CDR3 region: CASSKSGERAYEQYS. The CDR3 DNA sequence: TGTGCCAGCAGTAAGAGCGGGGAACGGGCCTACGAGCAGTACTCC.

This clonotype appeared a few times. This sequence joins TRBV11-2 and TRBJ1-2; D may be TRBD1 (5 bases). This CDR3 has 14 residues. The germline V gene encodes CDR1 SGHAT and CDR2 FQNNGV. DNA for the CDR3: TGTGCGAGCCGCCGGGACGGGAGCTCCTATGGCTACACCTTC. Translated: CASRRDGSSYGYTF.

This clonotype was detected only a few times. A much larger clone lies one base from this, so it may be a read error. The CDR3 nucleotides are TGTGCCATCAGTCCCACAGGGGGCGGTTCACCCCTCCACTTT. It encodes CAISPTGGGSPLHF. The chain joins TRBV12-3 or TRBV12-4 to TRBJ1-6; 9 bases match TRBD1. This CDR3 is built from 14 residues.

This clonotype was seen more than once but under ten times. V gene TRBV20-1 combines with J gene TRBJ2-7, with a tentative D call TRBD1 (6 bases). Germline-derived CDR1 and CDR2 are DFQATT and SNEGSKA (reference sequence). The V and J ends lost 6 bases and 3 bases respectively, with 21 bases between them. The CDR3 spans 15 residues. The CDR3: CSADSVRGNLYEQYF. The CDR3 coding sequence is TGCAGTGCAGACTCGGTCAGGGGAAATCTCTACGAGCAGTACTTC.

About this clonotype: A read error may be the cause here, since a much bigger clone is one base away. The CDR3 loop is CASCYLGTSAYNEQFF. CDR3 in DNA: TGTGCCAGCTGTTACCTGGGGACTAGCGCCTACAATGAGCAGTTCTTC. The genes are TRBV6-6 and TRBJ2-1, with TRBD2 matching 10 bases. Germline CDR1 MNHNY, CDR2 SVGAGI (reference sequence). This CDR3 is built from 16 residues.

A note on this clonotype: Germline and junction disagree at one end, which may indicate a read error. V and J are TRBV2 and TRBJ2-3, with 7 bases that match TRBD1. The CDR3 has 15 amino acids. The germline V gene encodes CDR1 SNHLY and CDR2 FYNNEI. CDR3 residues: CASSEDRVGTDMQYF. DNA of the CDR3: TGTGCCAGCAGTGAAGACAGGGTCGGGACAGATATGCAGTATTTT.